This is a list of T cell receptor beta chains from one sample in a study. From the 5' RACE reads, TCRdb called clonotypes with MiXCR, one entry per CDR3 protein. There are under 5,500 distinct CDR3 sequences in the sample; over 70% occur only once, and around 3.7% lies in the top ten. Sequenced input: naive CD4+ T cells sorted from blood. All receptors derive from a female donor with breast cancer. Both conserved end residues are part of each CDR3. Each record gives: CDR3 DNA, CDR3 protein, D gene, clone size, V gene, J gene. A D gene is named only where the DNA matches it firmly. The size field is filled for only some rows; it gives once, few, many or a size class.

TGTGCCATCAGCGAAAACTACGAGCAGTACTTC	CAISENYEQYF	-	-	TRBV10-3	TRBJ2-7
TGTGCCAGCAGACCTTTACGGTCTCCGGGCAATGAGCAGTTCTTC	CASRPLRSPGNEQFF	-	-	TRBV6-6	TRBJ2-1
TGTGCCAGCAGTGAAAATGTGGGGGGCTGGTATGGCTACACCTTC	CASSENVGGWYGYTF	-	-	TRBV6-1	TRBJ1-2
TGTGCCAGCAGTGCCTCGGGACAGGGGAGTTCACCCCTCCACTTT	CASSASGQGSSPLHF	TRBD1	few	TRBV6-4	TRBJ1-6
TGTGCCAGCAGTTTCTTCTCGGGCCTCACAGATACGCAGTATTTT	CASSFFSGLTDTQYF	-	-	TRBV12-3/TRBV12-4	TRBJ2-3
TGTGCCAGCAGCTTGGCGGCAGGCTCCTATAATTCACCCCACCACTTT	CASSLAAGSYNSPHHF	-	-	TRBV5-6	TRBJ1-6
TGTGCCAGCAGCTCGCTAAGGGTATTTCAGCCCCAGCATTTT	CASSSLRVFQPQHF	-	-	TRBV28	TRBJ1-5
TGTGCCAGCAGCTTATCTGTGGGAAATTCACCCCTCCACTTT	CASSLSVGNSPLHF	-	-	TRBV7-6	TRBJ1-6
TGTGCCAGCAGCTTAGTCCCAAGGGGGACATTGAACACTGAAGCTTTCTTT	CASSLVPRGTLNTEAFF	-	once	TRBV7-8	TRBJ1-1
TGTGCCAGCAGCCAAGACCACGGGAACATTCAGTACTTC	CASSQDHGNIQYF	-	-	TRBV12-3/TRBV12-4	TRBJ2-4
TGCGCCAGCAGGAGAAACACTGAAGCTTTCTTT	CASRRNTEAFF	-	-	TRBV5-1	TRBJ1-1
TGTGCCAGCAGCCAAACCTCGACAGTCAGCTATGGCTACACCTTC	CASSQTSTVSYGYTF	-	-	TRBV3-1	TRBJ1-2
TGTGCCAGCAGTGAACGGGACTTAGGTTCCGGGGAGCTGTTTTTT	CASSERDLGSGELFF	-	once	TRBV6-1	TRBJ2-2
TGTGCCACCAGCAGCCGGGACAGGGGTCTCCACGAGCAGTACTTC	CATSSRDRGLHEQYF	TRBD1	-	TRBV15	TRBJ2-7
TGTGCCAGCACCCTCAGGGGAAGAGAAAACTATGGCTACACCTTC	CASTLRGRENYGYTF	-	-	TRBV12-3/TRBV12-4	TRBJ1-2
TGTGCCAGCAGGCCTGGGACTAGAACAGATACGCAGTATTTT	CASRPGTRTDTQYF	TRBD2	once	TRBV7-3	TRBJ2-3
TGCGCCAGCAGCCGACTAGCGTGGGAAGAGACCCAGTACTTC	CASSRLAWEETQYF	TRBD2	-	TRBV4-1	TRBJ2-5
TGTGCCAGCAGTTTGAGGGAAACCGGGGAGCTGTTTTTC	CASSLRETGELFF	-	-	TRBV12-3/TRBV12-4	TRBJ2-2
TGCAGTGCTAGTCACGCGGGAGATTCCAGGGAGACCCAGTACTTC	CSASHAGDSRETQYF	TRBD2	-	TRBV20-1	TRBJ2-5
TGCGCCAGCAGCCCCAGGGTGGGGGACCAAGAGACCCAGTACTTC	CASSPRVGDQETQYF	-	-	TRBV4-1	TRBJ2-5
TGTGCCAGCACCCAGACAGCGAACAATTCGCCCCTCCACTTT	CASTQTANNSPLHF	-	-	TRBV6-5	TRBJ1-6
TGTGCCAGCAGCTTAGCGAGTCCGGGTAGCACTGAAGCTTTCTTT	CASSLASPGSTEAFF	-	-	TRBV7-9	TRBJ1-1
TGCGCCAGCGGGGTACTGATTAATGAAAAACTGTTTTTT	CASGVLINEKLFF	-	once	TRBV4-1	TRBJ1-4
TGCAGTGCACAGCCCGGACAGGGCCTAGGCGAGCAGTACTTC	CSAQPGQGLGEQYF	TRBD1	-	TRBV20-1	TRBJ2-7
TGTGCCAGCAGGAGCCCCGCGACCTACGAGCAGTACTTC	CASRSPATYEQYF	-	once	TRBV6-4	TRBJ2-7
TGCAGCTCCAGGTCGGGCACTAAAGCTTTCTTT	CSSRSGTKAFF	-	-	TRBV29-1	TRBJ1-1
TGCAGTGCTAGACGGACAGGGTACGAGCAGTACTTC	CSARRTGYEQYF	TRBD1	-	TRBV20-1	TRBJ2-7
TGTGCCAGCAGCCCACAGGAGATAGGAGCTGCCACTGAAGCTTTCTTT	CASSPQEIGAATEAFF	-	-	TRBV12-3/TRBV12-4	TRBJ1-1
TGCAGCGTTTCCGCCCTAGCGGCCCAAGAGACCCAGTACTTC	CSVSALAAQETQYF	TRBD2	-	TRBV29-1	TRBJ2-5
TGTGCCAGCAGTTTAGACGAGACAGATACGCAGTATTTT	CASSLDETDTQYF	-	-	TRBV12-3/TRBV12-4	TRBJ2-3
TGCGCCAGCAGTTTGGCCCCGGACAGGGACCAAGAGACCCAGTACTTC	CASSLAPDRDQETQYF	TRBD1	-	TRBV4-1	TRBJ2-5
TGTGCCAGCAGCTTCCGACAGGGGATTAATTCACCCCTCCACTTT	CASSFRQGINSPLHF	TRBD1	-	TRBV5-4	TRBJ1-6
TGCAGTGCTAGTAGGGTAGTGAACACCGGGGAGCTGTTTTTT	CSASRVVNTGELFF	-	-	TRBV20-1	TRBJ2-2
TGCAGTGGTAGAGCGGGGATGACGACCCAGTACTTC	CSGRAGMTTQYF	TRBD2	-	TRBV20-1	TRBJ2-5
TGTGCTTCTGGGAGGACTGGAAACACCATATATTTT	CASGRTGNTIYF	-	-	TRBV6-6	TRBJ1-3
TGTGCCACAGGACAGGGGGCCGTGAACACTGAAGCTTTCTTT	CATGQGAVNTEAFF	TRBD1	-	TRBV10-3	TRBJ1-1
TGTGCCAGCAGCCAAGATCCGGGGCCGCCCACCGGGGAGCTGTTTTTT	CASSQDPGPPTGELFF	-	-	TRBV4-2	TRBJ2-2
TGTGCCAGCGGATCGCCTAGCACAGATACGCAGTATTTT	CASGSPSTDTQYF	-	-	TRBV28	TRBJ2-3
TGTGCCAGCAGTTTACCGCACGTTTCGTGGAGTTCACTTTATGGCTACACCTTC	CASSLPHVSWSSLYGYTF	-	-	TRBV27	TRBJ1-2
TGTGCCTGGACCACCCCGGGAGGGAGGGGGGAGTATTTT	CAWTTPGGRGEYF	TRBD2	-	TRBV30	TRBJ2-3
TGTGCCAGCAGTTTATCGGGGGTTGAAAAACTGTTTTTT	CASSLSGVEKLFF	-	-	TRBV12-3/TRBV12-4	TRBJ1-4
TGCAGTGCTAGTGGGGGCCGGACGGATAGCAATCAGCCCCAGCATTTT	CSASGGRTDSNQPQHF	-	large	TRBV20-1	TRBJ1-5
TGCAGTGCTAGAGATACAGGGGGGCCGAACACTGAAGCTTCCTTT	CSARDTGGPNTEASF	TRBD1	-	TRBV20-1	TRBJ1-1
TGCAGCGTTGATGTAATGGGGGGCTGGAACACTGAAGCTTTCTTT	CSVDVMGGWNTEAFF	-	-	TRBV29-1	TRBJ1-1
TGCAGTGCTAGAGACCCCAGGGGTAGCTCCTACGAGCAGTACTTC	CSARDPRGSSYEQYF	-	-	TRBV20-1	TRBJ2-7
TGTGCCAGCAGCCTCCCTAGCGGCGTAAACCCTAGCACAGATACGCAGTATTTT	CASSLPSGVNPSTDTQYF	TRBD2	-	TRBV4-2	TRBJ2-3
TGTGCCAGCGTGCTCAAGGGGGGGAATGAGCAGTTCTTC	CASVLKGGNEQFF	-	-	TRBV7-9	TRBJ2-1
TGTGCCAGCAGCCCGGGACAGGGCTATGGCTACACCTTC	CASSPGQGYGYTF	TRBD1	-	TRBV9	TRBJ1-2